This T cell receptor (beta chain) originates from a study of T cells in localized non-small cell lung cancer. Points on this clone: Its antigen remains unidentified.

Study results and caveats: Uninvolved adjacent lung had higher T cell clonality than tumor and all other tissues. The appearance of a median around 57 of the top 100 tumor clones was seen in adjacent lung. A raised T cell density in blood coincided with lengthier overall survival.

This table comes from immunoSEQ multiplex PCR, and its TCRdb copy is limited to in-frame clones, with some not included. The sample carries tens of thousands of clones, approximately 90% recorded once. Sequencing was performed on peripheral blood, taken before any cancer treatment. The clonotype originates from a woman aged 40-75 years with stage I lung adenocarcinoma.

The chain's CDR3 is CASSLRDDSNQPQHF. Here the CDR3 DNA reads TGTGCCAGCAGTTTAAGGGATGATAGCAATCAGCCCCAGCATTTT. The chain links TRBV28 to TRBJ1-5; D unclear. This CDR3 region has 15 residues. Germline V gene sequence: CDR1 MDHEN, CDR2 SYDVKM. The ends were cut back, 2 bases at V and 0 bases at J, with 8 bases in the middle.